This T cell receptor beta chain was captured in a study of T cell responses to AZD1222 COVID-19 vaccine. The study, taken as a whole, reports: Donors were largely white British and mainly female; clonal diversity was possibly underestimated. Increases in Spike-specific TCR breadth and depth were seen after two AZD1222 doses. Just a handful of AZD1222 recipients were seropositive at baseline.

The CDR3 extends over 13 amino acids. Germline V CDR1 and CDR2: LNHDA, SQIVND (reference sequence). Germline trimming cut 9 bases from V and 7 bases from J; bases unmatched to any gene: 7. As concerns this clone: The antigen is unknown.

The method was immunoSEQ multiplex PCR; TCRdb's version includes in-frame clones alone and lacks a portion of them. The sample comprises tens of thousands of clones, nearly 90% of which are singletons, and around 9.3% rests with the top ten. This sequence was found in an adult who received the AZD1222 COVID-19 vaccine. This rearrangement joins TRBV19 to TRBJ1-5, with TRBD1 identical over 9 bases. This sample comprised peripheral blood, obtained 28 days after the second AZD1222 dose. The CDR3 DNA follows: TGTGCCAGCCGGACAGGGGATGGCCAGCCCCAGCATTTT. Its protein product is CASRTGDGQPQHF.